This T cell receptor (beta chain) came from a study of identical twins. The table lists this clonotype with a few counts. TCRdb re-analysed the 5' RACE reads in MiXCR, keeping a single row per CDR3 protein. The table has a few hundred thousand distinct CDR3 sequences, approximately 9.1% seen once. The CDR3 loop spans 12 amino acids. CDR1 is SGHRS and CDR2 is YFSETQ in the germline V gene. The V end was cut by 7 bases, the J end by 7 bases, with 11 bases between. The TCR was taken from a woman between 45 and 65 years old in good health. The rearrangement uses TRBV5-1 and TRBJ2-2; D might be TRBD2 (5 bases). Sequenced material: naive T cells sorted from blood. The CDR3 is CASESGGGELFF. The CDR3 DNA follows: TGCGCCAGCGAGAGTGGAGGCGGGGAGCTGTTTTTT.